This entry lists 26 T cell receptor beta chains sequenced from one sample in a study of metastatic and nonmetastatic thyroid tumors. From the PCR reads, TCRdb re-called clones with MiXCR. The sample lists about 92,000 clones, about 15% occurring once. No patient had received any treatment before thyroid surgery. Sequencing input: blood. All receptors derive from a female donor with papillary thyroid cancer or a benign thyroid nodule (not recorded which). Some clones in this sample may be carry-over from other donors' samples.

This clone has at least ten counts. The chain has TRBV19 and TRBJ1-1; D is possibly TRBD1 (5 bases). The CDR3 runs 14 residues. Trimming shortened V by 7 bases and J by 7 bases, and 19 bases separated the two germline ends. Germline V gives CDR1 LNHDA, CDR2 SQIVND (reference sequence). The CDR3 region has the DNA TGTGCCAGTACCTCCTGGGGGTTGATTCGTGAAGCTTTCTTT. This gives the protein CASTSWGLIREAFF. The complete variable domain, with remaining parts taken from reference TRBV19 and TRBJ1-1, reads DGGITQSPKYLFRKEGQNVTLSCEQNLNHDAMYWYRQDPGQGLRLIYYSQIVNDFQKGDIAEGYSVSREKKESFPLTVTSAQKNPTAFYLCASTSWGLIREAFFGQGTRLTVV.

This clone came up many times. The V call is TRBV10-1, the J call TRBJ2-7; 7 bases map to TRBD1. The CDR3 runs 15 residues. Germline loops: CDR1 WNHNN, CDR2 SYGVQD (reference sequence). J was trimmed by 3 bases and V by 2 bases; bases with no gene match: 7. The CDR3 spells CASSESRAGGYEQYF. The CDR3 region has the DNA TGCGCCAGCAGTGAGAGTCGGGCAGGGGGCTACGAGCAGTACTTC.

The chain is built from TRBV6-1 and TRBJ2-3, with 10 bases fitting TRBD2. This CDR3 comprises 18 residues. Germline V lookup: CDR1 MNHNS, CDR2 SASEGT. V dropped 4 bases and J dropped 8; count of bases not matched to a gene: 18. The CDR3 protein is CASSGPGRTSGLASTQYF. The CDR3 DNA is TGTGCCAGCAGTGGACCTGGCCGGACTAGCGGTCTAGCGAGTACGCAGTATTTT.

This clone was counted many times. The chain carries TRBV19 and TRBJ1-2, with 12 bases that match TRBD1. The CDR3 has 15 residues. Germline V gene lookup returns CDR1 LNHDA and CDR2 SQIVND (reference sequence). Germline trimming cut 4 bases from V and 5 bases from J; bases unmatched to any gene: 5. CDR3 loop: CASSKGTGGRYGYTF. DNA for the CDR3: TGTGCCAGTAGTAAAGGGACAGGGGGCCGGTATGGCTACACCTTC.

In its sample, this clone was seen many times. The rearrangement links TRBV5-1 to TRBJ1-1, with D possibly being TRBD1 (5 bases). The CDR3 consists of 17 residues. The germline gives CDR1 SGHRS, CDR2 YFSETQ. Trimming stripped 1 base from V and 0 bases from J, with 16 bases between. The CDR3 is CASSLTRALPMNTEAFF. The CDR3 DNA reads TGCGCCAGCAGCTTGACCAGGGCCCTACCTATGAACACTGAAGCTTTCTTT.

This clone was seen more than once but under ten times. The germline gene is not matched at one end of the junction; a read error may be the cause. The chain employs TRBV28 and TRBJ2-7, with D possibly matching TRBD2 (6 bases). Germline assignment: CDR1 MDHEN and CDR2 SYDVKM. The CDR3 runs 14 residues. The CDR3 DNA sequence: TGTGCAAGCAGTCCCCTTTTGGGGAGGTACGAGCAGTACTTC. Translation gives CASSPLLGRYEQYF.

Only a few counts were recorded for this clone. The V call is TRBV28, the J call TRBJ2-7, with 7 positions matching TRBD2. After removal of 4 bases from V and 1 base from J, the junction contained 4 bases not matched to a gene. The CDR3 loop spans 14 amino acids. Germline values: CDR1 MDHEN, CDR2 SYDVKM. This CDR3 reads CASSWGGVSYEQYF. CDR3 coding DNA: TGTGCCAGCAGTTGGGGGGGGGTGTCCTACGAGCAGTACTTC.

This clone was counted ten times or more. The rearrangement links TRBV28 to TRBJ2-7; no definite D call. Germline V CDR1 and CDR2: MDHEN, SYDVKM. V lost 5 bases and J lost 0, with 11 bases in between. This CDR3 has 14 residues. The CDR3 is CASSLSWGSYEQYF. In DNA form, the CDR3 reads TGTGCCAGCAGTCTGTCTTGGGGCTCCTACGAGCAGTACTTC.

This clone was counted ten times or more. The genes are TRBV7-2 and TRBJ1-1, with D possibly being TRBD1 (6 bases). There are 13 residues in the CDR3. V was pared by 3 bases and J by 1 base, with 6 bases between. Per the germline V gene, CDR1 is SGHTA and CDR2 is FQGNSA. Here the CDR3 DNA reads TGTGCCAGCAGCTTGGGACAGAACACTGAAGCTTTCTTT. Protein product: CASSLGQNTEAFF.

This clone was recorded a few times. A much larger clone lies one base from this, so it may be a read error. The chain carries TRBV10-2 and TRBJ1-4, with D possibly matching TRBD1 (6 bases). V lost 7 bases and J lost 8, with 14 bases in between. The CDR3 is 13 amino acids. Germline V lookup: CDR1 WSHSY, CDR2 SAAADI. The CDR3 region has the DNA TGCGCCAGCAACCTACAGGGTTACGAAAAACTGTTTTTT. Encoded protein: CASNLQGYEKLFF.

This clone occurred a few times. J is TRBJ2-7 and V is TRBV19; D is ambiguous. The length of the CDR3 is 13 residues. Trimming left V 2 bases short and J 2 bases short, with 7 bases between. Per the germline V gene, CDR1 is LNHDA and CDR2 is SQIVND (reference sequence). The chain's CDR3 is CASSIRVTYEQYF. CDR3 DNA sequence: TGTGCCAGTAGTATACGAGTAACCTACGAGCAGTACTTC.

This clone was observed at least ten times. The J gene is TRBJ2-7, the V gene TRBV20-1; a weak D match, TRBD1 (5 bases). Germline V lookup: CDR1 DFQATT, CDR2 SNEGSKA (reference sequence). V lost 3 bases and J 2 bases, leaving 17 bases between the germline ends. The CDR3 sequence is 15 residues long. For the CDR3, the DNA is TGCAGTGCTAGTTCCCGAGAGATCAGGGCCTACGAGCAGTACTTC. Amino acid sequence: CSASSREIRAYEQYF.

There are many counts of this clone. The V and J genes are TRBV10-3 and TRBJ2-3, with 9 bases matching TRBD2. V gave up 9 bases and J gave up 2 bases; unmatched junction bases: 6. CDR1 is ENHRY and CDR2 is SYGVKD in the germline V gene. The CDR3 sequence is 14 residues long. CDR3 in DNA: TGTGCCATGAAGGGACTAGCCCTCACAGATACGCAGTATTTT. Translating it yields CAMKGLALTDTQYF.

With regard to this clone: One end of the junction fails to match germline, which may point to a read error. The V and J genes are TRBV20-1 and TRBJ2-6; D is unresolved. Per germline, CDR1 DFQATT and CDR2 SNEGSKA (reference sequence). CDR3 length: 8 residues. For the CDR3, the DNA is TGCAGTGCCCCTCGCCAGCCTTTC. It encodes CSAPRQPF.

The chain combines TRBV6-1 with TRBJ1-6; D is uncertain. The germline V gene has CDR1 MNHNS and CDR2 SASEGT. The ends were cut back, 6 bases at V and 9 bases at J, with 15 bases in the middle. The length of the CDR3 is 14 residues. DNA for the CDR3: TGTGCCAGCAGCTGGACCCACGGACTTTCACCCCTCCACTTT. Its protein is CASSWTHGLSPLHF.

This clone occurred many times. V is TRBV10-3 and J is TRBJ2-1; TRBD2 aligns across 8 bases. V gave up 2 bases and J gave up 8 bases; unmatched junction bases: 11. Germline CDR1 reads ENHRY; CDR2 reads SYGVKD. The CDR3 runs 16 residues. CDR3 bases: TGTGCCATCAGTGAGCGCCGTAGCGGGGATCTACATGAGCAGTTCTTC. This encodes CAISERRSGDLHEQFF.

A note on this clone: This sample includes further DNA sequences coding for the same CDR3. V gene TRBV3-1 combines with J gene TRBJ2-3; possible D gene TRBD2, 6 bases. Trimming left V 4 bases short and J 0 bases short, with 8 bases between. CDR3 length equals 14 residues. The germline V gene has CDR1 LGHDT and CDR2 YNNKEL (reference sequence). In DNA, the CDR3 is TGTGCCAGCAGCCTGGGGGGAAGCACAGATACGCAGTATTTT. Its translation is CASSLGGSTDTQYF.

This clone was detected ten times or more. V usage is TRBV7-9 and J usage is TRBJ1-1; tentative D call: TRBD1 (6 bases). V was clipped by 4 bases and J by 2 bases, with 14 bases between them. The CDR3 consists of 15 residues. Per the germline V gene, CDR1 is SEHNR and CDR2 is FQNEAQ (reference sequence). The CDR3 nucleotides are TGTGCCAGCAGCTCCCAGGGGCTTCTCAACACTGAAGCTTTCTTT. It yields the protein CASSSQGLLNTEAFF.

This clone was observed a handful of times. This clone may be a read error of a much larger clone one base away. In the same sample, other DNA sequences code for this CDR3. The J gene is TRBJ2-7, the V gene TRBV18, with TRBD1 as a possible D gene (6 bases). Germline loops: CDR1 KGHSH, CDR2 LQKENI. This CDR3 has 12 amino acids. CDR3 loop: CASSPDRSEQYF. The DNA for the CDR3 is TGTGCCAGCTCCCCCGACAGGTCTGAGCAGTACTTT.

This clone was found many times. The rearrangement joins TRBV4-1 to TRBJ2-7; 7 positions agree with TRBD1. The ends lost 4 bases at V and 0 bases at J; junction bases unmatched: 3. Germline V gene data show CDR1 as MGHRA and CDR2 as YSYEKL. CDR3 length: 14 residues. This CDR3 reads CASSRGTASYEQYF. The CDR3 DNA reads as TGCGCCAGCAGCCGAGGGACAGCCTCCTACGAGCAGTACTTC.

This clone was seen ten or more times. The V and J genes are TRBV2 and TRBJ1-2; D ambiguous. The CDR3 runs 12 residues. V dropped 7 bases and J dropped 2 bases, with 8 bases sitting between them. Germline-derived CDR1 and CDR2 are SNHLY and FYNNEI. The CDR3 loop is CASIYLNYGYTF. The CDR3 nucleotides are TGTGCCAGCATATACCTCAACTATGGCTACACCTTC.

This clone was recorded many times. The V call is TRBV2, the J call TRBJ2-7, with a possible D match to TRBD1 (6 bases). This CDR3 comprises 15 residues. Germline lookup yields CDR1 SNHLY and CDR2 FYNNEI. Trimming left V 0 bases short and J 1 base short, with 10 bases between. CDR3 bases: TGTGCCAGCAGTGAAGCGGGGGCCGGTTCCTACGAGCAGTACTTC. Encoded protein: CASSEAGAGSYEQYF.

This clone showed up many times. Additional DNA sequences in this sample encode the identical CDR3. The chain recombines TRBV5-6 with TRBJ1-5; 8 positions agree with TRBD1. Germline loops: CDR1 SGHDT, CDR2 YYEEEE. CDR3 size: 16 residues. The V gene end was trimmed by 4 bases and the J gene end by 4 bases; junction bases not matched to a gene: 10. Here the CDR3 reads CASSQIAGGSNQPQHF. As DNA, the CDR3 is TGTGCCAGCAGCCAGATAGCAGGGGGCTCTAATCAGCCCCAGCATTTT.

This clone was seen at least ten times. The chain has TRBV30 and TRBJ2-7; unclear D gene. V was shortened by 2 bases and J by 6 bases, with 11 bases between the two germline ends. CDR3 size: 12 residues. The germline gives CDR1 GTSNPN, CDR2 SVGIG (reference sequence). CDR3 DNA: TGTGCCTGGAGTTTCGGAACGACCGAGCAGTACTTC. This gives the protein CAWSFGTTEQYF.

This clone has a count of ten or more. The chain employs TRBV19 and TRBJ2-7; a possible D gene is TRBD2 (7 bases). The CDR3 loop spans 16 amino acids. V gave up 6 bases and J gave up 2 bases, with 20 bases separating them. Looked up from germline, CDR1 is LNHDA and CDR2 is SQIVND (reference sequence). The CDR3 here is CASRPGTGGATYEQYF. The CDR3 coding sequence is TGTGCCAGTAGGCCCGGAACGGGGGGCGCGACCTACGAGCAGTACTTC.

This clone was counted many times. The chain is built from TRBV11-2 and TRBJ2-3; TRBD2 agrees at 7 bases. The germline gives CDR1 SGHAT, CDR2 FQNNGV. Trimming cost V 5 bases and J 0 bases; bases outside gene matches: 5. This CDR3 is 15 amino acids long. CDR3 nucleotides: TGTGCCAGCAGCCGGGACTACCTTAGCACAGATACGCAGTATTTT. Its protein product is CASSRDYLSTDTQYF. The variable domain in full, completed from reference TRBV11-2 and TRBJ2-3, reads EAGVAQSPRYKIIEKRQSVAFWCNPISGHATLYWYQQILGQGPKLLIQFQNNGVVDDSQLPKDRFSAERLKGVDSTLKIQPAKLEDSAVYLCASSRDYLSTDTQYFGPGTRLTVL.